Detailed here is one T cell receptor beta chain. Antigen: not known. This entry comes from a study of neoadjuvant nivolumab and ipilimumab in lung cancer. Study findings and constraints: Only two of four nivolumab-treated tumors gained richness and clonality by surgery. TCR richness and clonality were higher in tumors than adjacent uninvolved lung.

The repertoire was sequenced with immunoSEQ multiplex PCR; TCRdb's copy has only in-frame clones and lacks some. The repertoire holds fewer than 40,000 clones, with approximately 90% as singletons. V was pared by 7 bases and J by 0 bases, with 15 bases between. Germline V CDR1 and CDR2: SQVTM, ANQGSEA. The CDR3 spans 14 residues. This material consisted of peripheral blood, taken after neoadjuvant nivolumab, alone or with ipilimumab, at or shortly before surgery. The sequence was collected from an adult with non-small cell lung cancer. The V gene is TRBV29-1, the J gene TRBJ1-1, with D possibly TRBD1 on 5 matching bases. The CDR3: CSGGGGSMNTEAFF. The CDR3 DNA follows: TGCAGCGGGGGGGGAGGCAGCATGAACACTGAAGCTTTCTTT.